This T cell receptor beta chain derives from a study of T cell repertoires in cytomegalovirus infection. Study-wide context: Recently described HLA-C-restricted plus well-studied HLA-B-restricted CMV epitopes were used.

Between the trimmed V and J ends, which lost 4 bases and 7 bases, there was a span of 14 bases. The CDR3 has 15 residues. One entry per CDR3 protein results from TCRdb running MiXCR on the reads. The profile shows some 920,000 distinct CDR3 sequences, roughly 30% of them singletons. This clonotype was observed many times. The target antigen is unknown. This sequence originates from a human donor in good health (CMV status not recorded). Some clones in this sample may be carry-over from other donors' samples. V gene TRBV12-3 or TRBV12-4 combines with J gene TRBJ1-6; D possibly corresponds to TRBD1 (5 bases). The specimen was cultured CD8+ T cells from PBMCs, collected from culture after CMV antigen stimulation. CDR3 sequence reads: CASSSGTHGNSPLHF. In nucleotides, the CDR3 is TGTGCCAGCAGTTCCGGGACCCACGGGAATTCACCCCTCCACTTT.